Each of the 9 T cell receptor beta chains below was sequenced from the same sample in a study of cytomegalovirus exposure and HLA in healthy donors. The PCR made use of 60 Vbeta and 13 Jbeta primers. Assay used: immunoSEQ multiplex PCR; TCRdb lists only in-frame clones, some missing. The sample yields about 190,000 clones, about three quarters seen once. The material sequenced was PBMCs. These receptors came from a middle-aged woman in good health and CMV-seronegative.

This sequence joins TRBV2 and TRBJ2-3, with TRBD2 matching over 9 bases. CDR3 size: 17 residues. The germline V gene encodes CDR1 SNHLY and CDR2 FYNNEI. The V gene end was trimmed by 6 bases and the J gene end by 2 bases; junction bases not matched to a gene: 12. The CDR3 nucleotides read TGTGCCAGCAGCACAAATAGCGGGAGATTTAACACAGATACGCAGTATTTT. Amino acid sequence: CASSTNSGRFNTDTQYF.

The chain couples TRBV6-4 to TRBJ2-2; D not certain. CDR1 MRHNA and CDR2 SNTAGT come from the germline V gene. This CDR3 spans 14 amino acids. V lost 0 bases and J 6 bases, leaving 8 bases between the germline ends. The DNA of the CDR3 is TGTGCCAGCAGTGACTCTCTTAATTCCGGGGAGCTGTTTTTT. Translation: CASSDSLNSGELFF.

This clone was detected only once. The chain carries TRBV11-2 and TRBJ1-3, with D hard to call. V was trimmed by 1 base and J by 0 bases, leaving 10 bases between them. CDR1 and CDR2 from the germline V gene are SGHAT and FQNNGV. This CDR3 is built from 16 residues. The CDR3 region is CASSLVVTASGNTIYF. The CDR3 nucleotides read TGTGCCAGCAGCTTAGTTGTAACAGCCTCTGGAAACACCATATATTTT.

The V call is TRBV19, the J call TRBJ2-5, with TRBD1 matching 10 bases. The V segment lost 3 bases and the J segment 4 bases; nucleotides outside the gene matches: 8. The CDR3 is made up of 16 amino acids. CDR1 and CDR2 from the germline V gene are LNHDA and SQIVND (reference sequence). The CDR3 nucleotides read TGTGCCAGTAGTATCCAAGGGACAGGGGATCGAGAGACCCAGTACTTC. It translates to CASSIQGTGDRETQYF.

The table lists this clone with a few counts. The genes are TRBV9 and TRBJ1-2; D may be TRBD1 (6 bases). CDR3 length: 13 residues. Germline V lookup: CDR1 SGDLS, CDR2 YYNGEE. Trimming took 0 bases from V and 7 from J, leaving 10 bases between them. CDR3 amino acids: CASSVGRGVGYTF. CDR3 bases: TGTGCCAGCAGCGTAGGCAGGGGAGTTGGCTACACCTTC. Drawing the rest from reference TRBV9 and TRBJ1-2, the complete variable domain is DSGVTQTPKHLITATGQRVTLRCSPRSGDLSVYWYQQSLDQGLQFLIQYYNGEERAKGNILERFSAQQFPDLHSELNLSSLELGDSALYFCASSVGRGVGYTFGSGTRLTVV.

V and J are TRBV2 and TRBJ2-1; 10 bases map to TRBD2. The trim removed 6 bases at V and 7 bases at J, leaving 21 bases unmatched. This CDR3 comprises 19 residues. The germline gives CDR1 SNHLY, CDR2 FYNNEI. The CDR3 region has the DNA TGTGCCAGCAGCCACCCCCCGGGACTAGCGTTGTGGACTGCGAATGAGCAGTTCTTC. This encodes CASSHPPGLALWTANEQFF.

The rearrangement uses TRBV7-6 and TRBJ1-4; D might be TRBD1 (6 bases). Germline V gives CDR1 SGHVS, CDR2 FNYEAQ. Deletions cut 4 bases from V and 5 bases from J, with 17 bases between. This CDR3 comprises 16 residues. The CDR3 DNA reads TGTGCCAGCAGCTGGAAACCAGGGGAGGGGAATGAAAAACTGTTTTTT. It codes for CASSWKPGEGNEKLFF.

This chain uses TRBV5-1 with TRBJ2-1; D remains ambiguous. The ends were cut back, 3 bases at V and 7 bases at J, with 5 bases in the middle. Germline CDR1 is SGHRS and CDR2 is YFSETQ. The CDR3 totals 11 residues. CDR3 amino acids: CASSSRNEQFF. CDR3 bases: TGCGCCAGCAGCTCTAGAAATGAGCAGTTCTTC.

The CDR3 DNA is TGTGCCAGCACGGAGCGGGTGTACACAGATACGCAGTATTTT. Translation gives CASTERVYTDTQYF. The chain has TRBV6-1 and TRBJ2-3, with TRBD2 as a possible D gene (6 bases). Trimming pared 7 bases from V and 2 bases from J, leaving 13 bases between. The CDR3 extends over 14 amino acids. Looked up from germline, CDR1 is MNHNS and CDR2 is SASEGT.